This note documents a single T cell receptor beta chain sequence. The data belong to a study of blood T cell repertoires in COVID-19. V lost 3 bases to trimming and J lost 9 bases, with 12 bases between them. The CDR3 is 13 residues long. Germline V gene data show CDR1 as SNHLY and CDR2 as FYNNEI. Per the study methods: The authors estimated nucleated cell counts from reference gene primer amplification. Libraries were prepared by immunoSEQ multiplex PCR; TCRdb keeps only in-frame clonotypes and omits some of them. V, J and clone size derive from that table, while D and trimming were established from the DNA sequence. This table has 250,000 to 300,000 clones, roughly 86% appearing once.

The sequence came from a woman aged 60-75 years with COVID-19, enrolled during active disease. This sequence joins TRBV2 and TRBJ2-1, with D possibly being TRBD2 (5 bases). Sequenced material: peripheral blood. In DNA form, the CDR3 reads TGTGCCAGCAGTGAGGGTCGGGCGGGTGAGCAGTTCTTC. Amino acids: CASSEGRAGEQFF. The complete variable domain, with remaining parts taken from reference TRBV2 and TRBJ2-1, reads EPEVTQTPSHQVTQMGQEVILRCVPISNHLYFYWYRQILGQKVEFLVSFYNNEISEKSEIFDDQFSVERPDGSNFTLKIRSTKLEDSAMYFCASSEGRAGEQFFGPGTRLTVL.